This T cell receptor beta chain derives from a study of OX40 agonist ivuxolimab in advanced cancers. On the study more broadly: At roughly 80% male, the cohort had a mean age of approximately 60 years, ranging from roughly 20 to 80.

The V end was cut by 4 bases, the J end by 4 bases, with 8 bases between. This CDR3 has 12 residues. The germline gives CDR1 SNHLY, CDR2 FYNNEI. Method: immunoSEQ multiplex PCR; TCRdb's copy keeps in-frame clones and lacks some. The sample shows approximately 34,000 clones, approximately 80% of them seen only once. The sequencing here drew on CD4+ or CD8+ T cells sorted from blood, taken in a trial of the OX40 agonist ivuxolimab. The chain is built from TRBV2 and TRBJ2-7; D is uncertain. The source is an adult with an advanced solid tumor such as melanoma, head and neck, liver or kidney cancer. Here the CDR3 DNA reads TGTGCCAGCAGTGTTTTGGAGTACGAGCAGTACTTC. This codes for CASSVLEYEQYF.